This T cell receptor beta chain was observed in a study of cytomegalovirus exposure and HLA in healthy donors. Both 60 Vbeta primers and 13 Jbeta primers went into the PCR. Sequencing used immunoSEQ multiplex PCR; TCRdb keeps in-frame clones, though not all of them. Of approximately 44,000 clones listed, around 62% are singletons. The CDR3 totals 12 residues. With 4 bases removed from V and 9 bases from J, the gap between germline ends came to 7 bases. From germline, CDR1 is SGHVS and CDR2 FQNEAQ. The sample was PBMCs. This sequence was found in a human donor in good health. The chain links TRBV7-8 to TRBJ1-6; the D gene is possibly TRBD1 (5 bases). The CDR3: CASSWQGSPLHF. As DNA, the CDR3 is TGTGCCAGCAGCTGGCAGGGTTCACCCCTCCACTTT.